This T cell receptor beta chain was identified during a study of cytomegalovirus exposure and HLA in healthy donors. As for the study in general: One earlier analysis, a look at around 180 million T cells, found approximately 120 million unique TCR beta sequences.

CDR3 size: 14 residues. V was pared by 8 bases and J by 7 bases, with 20 bases between. CDR1 is MNHNS and CDR2 is SASEGT in the germline V gene. General observations from the study: TCR beta V- and J-gene trimming, according to a later analysis, was linked to a missense DCLRE1C variant.

This clone was detected only a few times. Antigen unknown. Both 60 Vbeta primers and 13 Jbeta primers went into the PCR. Assay used: immunoSEQ multiplex PCR; TCRdb lists only in-frame clones, some missing. The table lists over 150,000 clones, around 65% of them singletons. The TCR originated in a woman aged 35 to 49 in good health and CMV-seropositive. This chain connects TRBV6-1 to TRBJ1-2, with a weak D call TRBD1 (5 bases). The sequencing input was PBMCs. The CDR3 nucleotides read TGTGCCAGCGGTTTGGGGCAGGGAAGCTCTGGCTACACCTTC. This gives the protein CASGLGQGSSGYTF.